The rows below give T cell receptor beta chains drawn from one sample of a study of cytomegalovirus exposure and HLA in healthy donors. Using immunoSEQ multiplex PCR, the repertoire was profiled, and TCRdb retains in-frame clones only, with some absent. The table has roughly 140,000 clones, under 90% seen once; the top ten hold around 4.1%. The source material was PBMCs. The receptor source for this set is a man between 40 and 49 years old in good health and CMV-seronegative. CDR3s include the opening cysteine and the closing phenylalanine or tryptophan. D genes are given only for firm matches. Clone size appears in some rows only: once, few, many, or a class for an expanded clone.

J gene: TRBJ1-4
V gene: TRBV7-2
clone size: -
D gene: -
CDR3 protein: CASSLNGVSTNEKLFF
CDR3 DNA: TGTGCCAGCAGCTTAAACGGGGTTTCAACTAATGAAAAACTGTTTTTT

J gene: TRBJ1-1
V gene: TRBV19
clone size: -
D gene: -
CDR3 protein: CASIGGTMNTEAFF
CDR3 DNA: TGTGCCAGTATAGGGGGGACTATGAACACTGAAGCTTTCTTT

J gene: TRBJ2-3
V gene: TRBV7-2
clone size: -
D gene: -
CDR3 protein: CASSSLADSTDTQYF
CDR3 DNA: TGTGCCAGCAGCTCCTTAGCGGATAGCACAGATACGCAGTATTTT

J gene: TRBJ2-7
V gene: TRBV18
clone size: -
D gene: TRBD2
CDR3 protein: CASSPSGGNYEQYF
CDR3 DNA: TGTGCCAGCTCACCCTCCGGGGGGAACTACGAGCAGTACTTC

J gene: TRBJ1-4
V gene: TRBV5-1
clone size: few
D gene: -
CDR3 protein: CASSLGIDRFNEKLFF
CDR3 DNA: TGCGCCAGCAGCTTGGGGATTGACAGATTTAATGAAAAACTGTTTTTT

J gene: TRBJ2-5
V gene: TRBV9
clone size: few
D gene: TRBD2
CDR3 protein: CASSGGTSGAETQYF
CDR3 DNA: TGTGCCAGCAGCGGAGGGACTAGCGGAGCGGAGACCCAGTACTTC

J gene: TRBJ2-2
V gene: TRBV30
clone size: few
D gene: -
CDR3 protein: CAWKGFTNTGELFF
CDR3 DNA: TGTGCCTGGAAGGGGTTTACGAACACCGGGGAGCTGTTTTTT

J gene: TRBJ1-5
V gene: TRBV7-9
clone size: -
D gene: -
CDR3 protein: CASSFQENQPQHF
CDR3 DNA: TGTGCCAGCAGCTTTCAGGAAAATCAGCCCCAGCATTTT

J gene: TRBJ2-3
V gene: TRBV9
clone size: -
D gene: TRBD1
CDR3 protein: CASSPRQGGSTDTQYF
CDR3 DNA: TGTGCCAGCAGCCCCAGACAGGGGGGTAGCACAGATACGCAGTATTTT

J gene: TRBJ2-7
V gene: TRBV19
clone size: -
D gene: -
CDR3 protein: CASSISDLGEQYF
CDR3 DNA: TGTGCCAGTAGTATAAGCGACCTCGGTGAGCAGTACTTC

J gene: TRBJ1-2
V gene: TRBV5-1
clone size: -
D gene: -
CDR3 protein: CASSSRPGEPYTF
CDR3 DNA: TGCGCCAGCAGCTCGCGCCCAGGGGAACCCTACACCTTC

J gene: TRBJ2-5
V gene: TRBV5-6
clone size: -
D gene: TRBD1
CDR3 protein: CASSGYRGRGETQYF
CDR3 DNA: TGTGCCAGCAGCGGTTACAGGGGGCGCGGGGAGACCCAGTACTTC

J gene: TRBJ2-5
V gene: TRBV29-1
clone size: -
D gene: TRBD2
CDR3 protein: CSLRWGGKETQYF
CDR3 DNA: TGCAGCCTTCGGTGGGGGGGAAAAGAGACCCAGTACTTC

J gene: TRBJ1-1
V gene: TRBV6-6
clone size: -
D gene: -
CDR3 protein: CASYYDTEAFF
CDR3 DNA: TGTGCCTCCTATTACGACACTGAAGCTTTCTTT

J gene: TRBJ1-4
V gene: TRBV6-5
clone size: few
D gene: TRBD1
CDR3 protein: CASMLDRGREKLFF
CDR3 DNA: TGTGCCAGCATGCTCGACAGGGGGCGAGAAAAACTGTTTTTT